This T cell receptor (beta chain) is from a study of blood T cell repertoires in COVID-19. The assay was immunoSEQ multiplex PCR, and TCRdb's table has in-frame clones only and misses some. The table records under 450,000 clones, roughly 87% of them present only once. This clone turned up a few times. In assigning cohorts, the study relied on participant-reported clinical history. The sequenced material came from PBMCs or T cells enriched from blood (not recorded which). The TCR comes from a woman between 50 and 59 years old who had recovered from COVID-19.

CDR3 coding DNA: TGTGCCAGCAGTCCTACTCCGGGACAGGGGACTGAAGCTTTCTTT. Encoded protein: CASSPTPGQGTEAFF. The genes are TRBV27 and TRBJ1-1; 10 nucleotides line up with TRBD1. Germline lookup yields CDR1 MNHEY and CDR2 SMNVEV (reference sequence). The CDR3 has 15 residues. V shed 5 bases and J 5 bases; nucleotides not matched to a gene: 8.